This entry lists 27 T cell receptor beta chains sequenced from one sample in a study of Graves' ophthalmopathy and Graves' hyperthyroidism. Amplified TCR beta CDR3 regions were obtained using RNA transcripts as template. HTBI primers primed a first-round RT-PCR, and a second-round multiplex PCR followed. TCRdb recomputed calls from the multiplex PCR reads with MiXCR, one row per CDR3 protein. The sample gives around 590,000 distinct CDR3 sequences, less than 40% of which show up once; about 4% is in the top ten. The sample was peripheral blood or thyroid tissue (not recorded which). These receptors originate from an adult man with Graves' hyperthyroidism.

The rearrangement joins TRBV7-2 to TRBJ2-7; weak D call: TRBD1 (8 bases). The end of the DNA fits TRBJ2-1 better, so the J call may be wrong. The length of the CDR3 is 13 residues. In germline, CDR1 is SGHTA, CDR2 FQGNSA. The CDR3 nucleotides are TGTGCCAGCCGGGACAGGAGGACTAGTGAGCAGTTCTTC. Residues: CASRDRRTSEQFF.

In its sample, this clonotype was seen many times. The chain joins TRBV27 to TRBJ2-5, with a tentative D call TRBD1 (6 bases). The germline V and J ends were trimmed by 5 bases and 3 bases, with 16 bases remaining between them. Per germline, CDR1 MNHEY and CDR2 SMNVEV (reference sequence). The CDR3 has 15 amino acids. Here the CDR3 reads CASSPRWAGEETQYF. CDR3 DNA sequence: TGTGCCAGCAGTCCGCGTTGGGCAGGGGAAGAGACCCAGTACTTC.

This clonotype was observed a few times. The chain carries TRBV5-1 and TRBJ2-7; D may correspond to TRBD1 or TRBD2 (5 bases each). Trimming took 0 bases from V and 6 from J, leaving 13 bases between them. Germline CDR1 SGHRS, CDR2 YFSETQ. This CDR3 is built from 14 residues. CDR3 sequence (DNA): TGCGCCAGCAGCTTGGGACAGTACAGCGGCGAGCAGTACTTC. This translates into CASSLGQYSGEQYF.

The table lists this clonotype with many counts. This chain joins TRBV19 and TRBJ2-7, with a tentative D call TRBD1 (5 bases). Looked up from germline, CDR1 is LNHDA and CDR2 is SQIVND (reference sequence). This CDR3 has 13 residues. V was cut by 10 bases and J by 2 bases, with 15 bases left in between. CDR3 bases: TGTGCCACCTCGCCGACAGCGCCCTACGAGCAGTACTTC. Its protein is CATSPTAPYEQYF.

This clonotype came up many times. The chain combines TRBV19 with TRBJ1-1; 10 bases match TRBD1. V lost 4 bases to trimming and J lost 6 bases; unmatched junction nucleotides: 8. Germline V lookup: CDR1 LNHDA, CDR2 SQIVND (reference sequence). The CDR3 has 15 amino acids. CDR3 amino acids: CASSRQGAIGSEAFF. DNA of the CDR3: TGTGCCAGTAGTAGACAGGGGGCGATTGGGTCTGAAGCTTTCTTT. The full variable domain, in which reference TRBV19 and TRBJ1-1 provide the parts outside the CDR3, is DGGITQSPKYLFRKEGQNVTLSCEQNLNHDAMYWYRQDPGQGLRLIYYSQIVNDFQKGDIAEGYSVSREKKESFPLTVTSAQKNPTAFYLCASSRQGAIGSEAFFGQGTRLTVV.

The sample holds many counts of this clonotype. This sequence joins TRBV29-1 and TRBJ1-4; D not certain. Trimming stripped 4 bases from V and 7 bases from J, with 10 bases between. This CDR3 has 12 amino acids. Germline values: CDR1 SQVTM, CDR2 ANQGSEA. The CDR3 reads CSVGGLGEKLFF. CDR3 nucleotide sequence: TGCAGCGTTGGGGGTCTCGGTGAAAAACTGTTTTTT.

The V gene is TRBV19, the J gene TRBJ2-7; D not certain. The V end lost 3 bases, the J end lost 0 bases, and 12 bases lay between the germline ends. From germline, CDR1 is LNHDA and CDR2 SQIVND (reference sequence). The CDR3 has 15 amino acids. Here the CDR3 reads CASSMVLSYSYEQYF. As DNA, the CDR3 is TGTGCCAGTAGTATGGTACTATCATACTCCTACGAGCAGTACTTC.

J is TRBJ1-4 and V is TRBV15; tentative D call: TRBD1 (5 bases). With 6 bases removed from V and 6 bases from J, the gap between germline ends came to 14 bases. The CDR3 has 14 amino acids. Germline V gene data show CDR1 as LNHNV and CDR2 as YYDKDF (reference sequence). The CDR3 DNA reads as TGTGCCACCAGTCCCCGGGACGATCATGAAAAACTGTTTTTT. As protein: CATSPRDDHEKLFF.

The J gene is TRBJ1-4, the V gene TRBV28, with unresolved D. Germline values: CDR1 MDHEN, CDR2 SYDVKM. V shed 5 bases and J shed 5 bases, with 15 bases lying between them. This CDR3 has 15 amino acids. Here the CDR3 reads CASSLPSYKNEKLFF. For the CDR3, the DNA is TGTGCCAGCAGTCTTCCTTCTTACAAGAATGAAAAACTGTTTTTT.

This clonotype was seen ten or more times. V usage is TRBV15 and J usage is TRBJ1-3; D is unresolved. Germline CDR1 reads LNHNV; CDR2 reads YYDKDF (reference sequence). The CDR3 spans 17 residues. V was shortened by 0 bases and J by 0 bases, with 12 bases between the two germline ends. In DNA, the CDR3 is TGTGCCACCAGCAGAGAGTTCCCCAACTTCTCTGGAAACACCATATATTTT. Amino acid sequence: CATSREFPNFSGNTIYF.

This clonotype showed up many times. The chain links TRBV7-2 to TRBJ1-5, with D possibly being TRBD1 (5 bases). This CDR3 contains 15 residues. Germline V gives CDR1 SGHTA, CDR2 FQGNSA. Trimming cost V 5 bases and J 5 bases, with 16 bases left between them. In DNA form, the CDR3 reads TGTGCCAGCAGCGTGTCGGGGCGCAAGGATCAGCCCCAGCATTTT. It is translated as CASSVSGRKDQPQHF. The full variable domain, rest sourced from reference TRBV7-2 and TRBJ1-5, is GAGVSQSPSNKVTEKGKDVELRCDPISGHTALYWYRQSLGQGLEFLIYFQGNSAPDKSGLPSDRFSAERTGGSVSTLTIQRTQQEDSAVYLCASSVSGRKDQPQHFGDGTRLSIL.

The table lists this clonotype with many counts. This chain links TRBV9 with TRBJ1-2; perhaps TRBD1 as D (5 bases). Germline V lookup: CDR1 SGDLS, CDR2 YYNGEE. The CDR3 contains 13 residues. Trimming cost V 3 bases and J 8 bases, with 14 bases left between them. The CDR3 is CASSDPPGRGYTF. For the CDR3, the DNA is TGTGCCAGCAGCGACCCCCCAGGGCGAGGCTACACCTTC.

This clonotype was seen once. Just one base apart from a much larger clone, this may be a read error. The V gene is TRBV12-3 or TRBV12-4, the J gene TRBJ1-6; 8 bases match TRBD1. The CDR3 runs 16 residues. Trimming cost V 6 bases and J 9 bases; bases outside gene matches: 13. CDR3 in DNA: TGTGCCAGCAGCCCCCGCCGGGACAGGCCGTGTTCACCCCTCCACTTT. Amino acid sequence: CASSPRRDRPCSPLHF.

The table lists this clonotype with many counts. The chain links TRBV29-1 to TRBJ2-7; TRBD1 matches at 11 bases. Germline assignment: CDR1 SQVTM and CDR2 ANQGSEA. V trimming: 3 bases; J trimming: 4 bases; junction bases outside the gene matches: 2. This CDR3 is built from 13 residues. The CDR3 DNA reads TGCAGCGTTGAGGGGACAGGGGGGTACGAGCAGTACTTC. Its protein is CSVEGTGGYEQYF.

With respect to this clonotype: This could be a read error, since a much larger clone is one nucleotide away. The genes are TRBV6-5 and TRBJ2-7; possible D gene TRBD1, 6 bases. The V and J ends lost 6 bases and 3 bases respectively, with 15 bases between them. The CDR3 is 14 amino acids. Germline V gives CDR1 MNHEY, CDR2 SVGAGI. The CDR3 loop reads CASRWAGDGYEQYF. CDR3 nucleotide sequence: TGTGCCAGCAGGTGGGCAGGGGATGGCTACGAGCAGTACTTC.

About this clonotype itself: A much larger clone lies one base from this, so it may be a read error. V and J are TRBV7-9 and TRBJ2-2; possibly TRBD1 for D (6 bases). With 4 bases removed from V and 5 bases from J, the gap between germline ends came to 14 bases. The CDR3 contains 15 residues. Germline lookup yields CDR1 SEHNR and CDR2 FQNEAQ (reference sequence). The CDR3 loop reads CASSSPQGRTGELFF. DNA of the CDR3: TGTGCCAGCAGCTCTCCTCAGGGGCGAACCGGGGAGCTGTTTTTT.

As to this clonotype: A much larger clone sits a single nucleotide away, making a read error possible. J is TRBJ1-5 and V is TRBV5-5, with D possibly being TRBD1 (5 bases). The CDR3 contains 14 residues. CDR1 and CDR2 from the germline V gene are SGHKS and YYEKEE (reference sequence). Between the trimmed V and J ends, which lost 7 bases and 5 bases, there was a span of 16 bases. The CDR3 sequence: CASGYLGTDQPQHF. CDR3 nucleotides: TGTGCCAGCGGCTACCTCGGGACGGATCAGCCCCAGCATTTT.

This rearrangement joins TRBV20-1 to TRBJ2-3, with 8 bases identical to TRBD2. CDR1 and CDR2 from the germline V gene are DFQATT and SNEGSKA (reference sequence). This CDR3 region has 16 residues. Losses at the gene ends were 4 bases for V and 0 bases for J; bases not matched to a gene: 9. The CDR3 DNA reads as TGCAGTGCTAAAGGGGTAGCGGGGTCTAGCACAGATACGCAGTATTTT. Amino acids: CSAKGVAGSSTDTQYF.

This clonotype occurred many times. The chain links TRBV27 to TRBJ2-5; D remains ambiguous. This CDR3 spans 12 amino acids. V was cut by 10 bases and J by 2 bases, with 11 bases left in between. Germline V CDR1 and CDR2: MNHEY, SMNVEV (reference sequence). The CDR3 DNA reads TGTGCCACCGGAAGGCCTCAAGAGACCCAGTACTTC. Amino acids: CATGRPQETQYF.

On this clonotype itself: This sequence may be a read error, since a much larger clone differs from it by one base. The rearrangement joins TRBV7-4 to TRBJ1-4, with no clear D. Per the germline V gene, CDR1 is SGHVT and CDR2 is SQSDAQ. The CDR3 covers 15 residues. The CDR3 region has the DNA TGTGCCAGCAGCTTAGGTTCGAGTTTTAATGAAGAACTGTTTTTT. Protein: CASSLGSSFNEELFF.

This clonotype was found many times. The chain recombines TRBV19 with TRBJ1-5, with TRBD1 matching 9 bases. V lost 4 bases to trimming and J lost 3 bases; unmatched junction nucleotides: 4. CDR3 size: 15 residues. Germline V CDR1 and CDR2: LNHDA, SQIVND (reference sequence). CDR3 amino acids: CASSNRGLINQPQHF. The CDR3 coding sequence is TGTGCCAGTAGTAACAGGGGGCTCATCAATCAGCCCCAGCATTTT.

The sample holds many counts of this clonotype. V gene TRBV29-1 combines with J gene TRBJ2-7; the match to TRBD2 covers 10 bases. The CDR3 is 13 residues long. The J segment lost 4 bases and the V segment lost 4 bases, leaving 4 bases of the junction unmatched. The germline V gene encodes CDR1 SQVTM and CDR2 ANQGSEA. CDR3 coding DNA: TGCAGCGTTGGTATTAGCGGGAGGTACGAGCAGTACTTC. Translating it yields CSVGISGRYEQYF.

This clonotype was seen once. A much larger clone is a single base away; this may be a read error. The gene calls are TRBV10-3 and TRBJ1-3, with D possibly being TRBD1 (5 bases). Germline V gene data show CDR1 as ENHRY and CDR2 as SYGVKD. CDR3 length equals 16 residues. Trimming stripped 5 bases from V and 2 bases from J, with 16 bases between. The CDR3 loop is CAISTSQGVAGNTIYF. CDR3 DNA: TGTGCCATCAGTACCTCGCAGGGTGTAGCTGGAAACACCATATATTTT.

The rearrangement uses TRBV29-1 and TRBJ2-7; maybe TRBD2 (5 bases). The V gene lost 8 bases and the J gene lost 2 bases, with 19 bases spanning the gap. CDR3 length: 14 residues. CDR1 is SQVTM and CDR2 is ANQGSEA in the germline V gene. CDR3 protein: CSPWPDSTAYEQYF. Here the CDR3 DNA reads TGCAGCCCGTGGCCGGACTCGACGGCCTACGAGCAGTACTTC.

This clonotype came up a few times. The V call is TRBV29-1, the J call TRBJ2-2; D gene uncertain. CDR1 is SQVTM, CDR2 ANQGSEA, per germline. V was trimmed by 4 bases and J by 3 bases, leaving 9 bases between them. CDR3 length equals 13 residues. CDR3: CSVALGYTGELFF. CDR3 DNA: TGCAGCGTTGCATTAGGATACACCGGGGAGCTGTTTTTT.

This clonotype was counted ten times or more. The V gene is TRBV19, the J gene TRBJ2-7; D unclear. Per the germline V gene, CDR1 is LNHDA and CDR2 is SQIVND (reference sequence). The CDR3 consists of 13 residues. The V end was cut by 2 bases, the J end by 2 bases, with 7 bases between. The CDR3 sequence is CASSINGPYEQYF. CDR3 coding DNA: TGTGCCAGTAGTATAAACGGGCCCTACGAGCAGTACTTC.

The chain couples TRBV7-9 to TRBJ1-2; TRBD1 aligns across 10 bases. V trimming: 6 bases; J trimming: 1 base; junction bases outside the gene matches: 14. Germline V CDR1 and CDR2: SEHNR, FQNEAQ (reference sequence). The CDR3 length is 18 residues. The CDR3 sequence: CASSRVRDRGRDNYGYTF. The CDR3 DNA reads TGTGCCAGCAGTAGAGTCCGGGACAGGGGTAGGGATAACTATGGCTACACCTTC.